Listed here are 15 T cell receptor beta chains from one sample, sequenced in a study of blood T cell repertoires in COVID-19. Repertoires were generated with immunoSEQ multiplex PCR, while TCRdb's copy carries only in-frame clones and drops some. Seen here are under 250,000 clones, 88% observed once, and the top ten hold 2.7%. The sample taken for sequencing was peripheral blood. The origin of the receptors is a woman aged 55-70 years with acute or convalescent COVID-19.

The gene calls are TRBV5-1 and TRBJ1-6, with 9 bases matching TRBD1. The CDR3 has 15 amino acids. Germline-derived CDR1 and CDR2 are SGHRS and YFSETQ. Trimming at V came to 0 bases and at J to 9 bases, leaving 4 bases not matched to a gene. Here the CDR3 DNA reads TGCGCCAGCAGCTTGGACAGGGGGCGAGGTTCACCCCTCCACTTT. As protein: CASSLDRGRGSPLHF.

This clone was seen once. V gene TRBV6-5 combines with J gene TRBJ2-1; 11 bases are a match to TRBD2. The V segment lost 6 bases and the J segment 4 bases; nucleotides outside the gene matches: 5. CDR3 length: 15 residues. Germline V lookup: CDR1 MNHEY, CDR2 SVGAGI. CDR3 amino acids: CASSSGLAEYNEQFF. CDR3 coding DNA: TGTGCCAGCAGCTCGGGACTAGCGGAGTACAATGAGCAGTTCTTC.

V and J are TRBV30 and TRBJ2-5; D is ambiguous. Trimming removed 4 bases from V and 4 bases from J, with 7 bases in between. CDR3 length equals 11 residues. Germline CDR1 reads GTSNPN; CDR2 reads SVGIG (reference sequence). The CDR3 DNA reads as TGTGCCTGGACTCTAGTAGAGACCCAGTACTTC. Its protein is CAWTLVETQYF.

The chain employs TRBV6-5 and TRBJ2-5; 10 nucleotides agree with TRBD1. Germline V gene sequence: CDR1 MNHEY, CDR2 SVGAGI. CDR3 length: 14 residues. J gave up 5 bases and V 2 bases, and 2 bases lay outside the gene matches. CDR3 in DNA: TGTGCCAGCAGTTACGGGACAGGGGTCGAGACCCAGTACTTC. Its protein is CASSYGTGVETQYF.

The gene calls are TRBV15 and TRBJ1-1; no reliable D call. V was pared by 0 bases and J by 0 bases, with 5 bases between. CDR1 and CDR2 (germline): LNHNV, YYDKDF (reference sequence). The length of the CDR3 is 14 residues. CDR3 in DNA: TGTGCCACCAGCAGAGACAGGTTGAACACTGAAGCTTTCTTT. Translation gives CATSRDRLNTEAFF.

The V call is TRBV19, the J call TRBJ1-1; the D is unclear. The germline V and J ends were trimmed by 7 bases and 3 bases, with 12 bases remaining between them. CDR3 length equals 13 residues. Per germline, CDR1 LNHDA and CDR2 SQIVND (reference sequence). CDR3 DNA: TGTGCCAGTACCCGCCGACTAGACACTGAAGCTTTCTTT. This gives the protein CASTRRLDTEAFF.

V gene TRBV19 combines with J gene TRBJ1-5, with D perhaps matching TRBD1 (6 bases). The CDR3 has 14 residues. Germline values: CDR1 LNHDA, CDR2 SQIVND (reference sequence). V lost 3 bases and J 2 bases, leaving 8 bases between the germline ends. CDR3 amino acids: CASSIPGGNQPQHF. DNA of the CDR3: TGTGCCAGTAGTATCCCAGGGGGCAATCAGCCCCAGCATTTT.

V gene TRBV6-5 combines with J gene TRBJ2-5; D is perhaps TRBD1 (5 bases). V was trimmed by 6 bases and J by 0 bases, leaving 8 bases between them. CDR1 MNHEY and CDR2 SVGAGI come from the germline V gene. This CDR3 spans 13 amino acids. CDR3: CASRVRDQETQYF. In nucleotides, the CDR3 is TGTGCCAGCAGGGTCAGGGACCAAGAGACCCAGTACTTC.

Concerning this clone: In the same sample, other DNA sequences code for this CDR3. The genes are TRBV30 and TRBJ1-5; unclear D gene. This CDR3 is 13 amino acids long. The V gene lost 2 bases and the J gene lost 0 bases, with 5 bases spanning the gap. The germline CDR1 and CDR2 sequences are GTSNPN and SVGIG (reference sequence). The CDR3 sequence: CAWSPSSNQPQHF. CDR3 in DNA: TGTGCCTGGAGTCCGAGTAGCAATCAGCCCCAGCATTTT.

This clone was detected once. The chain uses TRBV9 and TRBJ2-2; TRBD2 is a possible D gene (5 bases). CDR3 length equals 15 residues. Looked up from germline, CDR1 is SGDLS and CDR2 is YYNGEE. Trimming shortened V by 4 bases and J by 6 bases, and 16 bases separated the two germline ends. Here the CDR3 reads CASSTQGRRAGELFF. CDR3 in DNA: TGTGCCAGCAGCACCCAAGGTAGGCGGGCCGGGGAGCTGTTTTTT.

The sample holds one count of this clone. For the CDR3, the DNA is TGTGCCAGCAGCCCCCGACTAGCGGGGGGGTACAATGAGCAGTTCTTC. It codes for CASSPRLAGGYNEQFF. J is TRBJ2-1 and V is TRBV11-2; 14 positions match TRBD2. Germline V gene sequence: CDR1 SGHAT, CDR2 FQNNGV. This CDR3 is built from 16 residues. The ends lost 5 bases at V and 4 bases at J; junction bases unmatched: 4.

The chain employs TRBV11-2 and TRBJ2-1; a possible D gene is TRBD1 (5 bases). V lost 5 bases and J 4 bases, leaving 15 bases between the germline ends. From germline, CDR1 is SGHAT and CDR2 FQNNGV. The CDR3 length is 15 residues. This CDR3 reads CASSQDAGKYNEQFF. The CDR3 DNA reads TGTGCCAGCAGCCAGGACGCAGGGAAGTACAATGAGCAGTTCTTC.

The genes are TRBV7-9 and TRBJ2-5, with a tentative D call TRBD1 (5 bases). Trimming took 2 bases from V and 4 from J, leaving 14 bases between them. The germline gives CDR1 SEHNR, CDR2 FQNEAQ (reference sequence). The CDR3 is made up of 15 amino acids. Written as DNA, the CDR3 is TGTGCCAGCAGCTTAAACAGCCTGCAGGGAGAGACCCAGTACTTC. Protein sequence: CASSLNSLQGETQYF.

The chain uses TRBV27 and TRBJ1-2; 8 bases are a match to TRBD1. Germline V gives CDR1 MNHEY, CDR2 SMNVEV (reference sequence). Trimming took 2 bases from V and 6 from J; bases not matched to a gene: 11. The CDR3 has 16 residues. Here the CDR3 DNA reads TGTGCCAGCAGTTTAGAGGGACAGGATTTTATGGATGGCTACACCTTC. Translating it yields CASSLEGQDFMDGYTF.

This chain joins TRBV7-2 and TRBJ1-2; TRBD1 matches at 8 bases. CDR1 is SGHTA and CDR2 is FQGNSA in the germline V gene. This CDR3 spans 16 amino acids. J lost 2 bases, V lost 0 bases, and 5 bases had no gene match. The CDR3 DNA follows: TGTGCCAGCAGCTTAGCGTCGGGACAGGCGAACTATGGCTACACCTTC. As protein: CASSLASGQANYGYTF.